The 27 T cell receptor beta chains below were found in one sample sequenced in a study of CD8 T cells in Susac syndrome. After extraction with the RNeasy kit, roughly 0.45 to 1 ug of the RNA was reverse transcribed using random hexamers. TCRdb reanalysed the immunoSEQ multiplex PCR reads using MiXCR and keeps one entry per CDR3 protein. The sample holds about 250,000 distinct CDR3 sequences, over 85% seen once. Sequencing was performed on CD4+ T cells from PBMCs. All receptors come from a human donor with multiple sclerosis.

In its sample, this clonotype was seen once. The chain carries TRBV4-1 and TRBJ2-4; TRBD1 agrees at 8 bases. Germline lookup yields CDR1 MGHRA and CDR2 YSYEKL. This CDR3 spans 17 amino acids. Losses at the gene ends were 3 bases for V and 0 bases for J; bases not matched to a gene: 7. The CDR3 loop is CASSHPPQGAAKNIQYF. CDR3 DNA: TGCGCCAGCAGCCACCCCCCCCAGGGGGCAGCCAAAAACATTCAGTACTTC.

This clonotype was observed a single time. The V gene is TRBV7-9, the J gene TRBJ2-7; D uncertain. CDR3 length: 11 amino acids. Trimming stripped 5 bases from V and 0 bases from J, with 2 bases between. Germline loops: CDR1 SEHNR, CDR2 FQNEAQ (reference sequence). The CDR3 loop reads CASSNSYEQYF. DNA for the CDR3: TGTGCCAGCAGCAACTCCTACGAGCAGTACTTC.

This rearrangement joins TRBV9 to TRBJ2-5; a weak D match, TRBD1 (8 bases). The V end lost 1 base, the J end lost 5 bases, and 15 bases lay between the germline ends. The CDR3 sequence is 15 residues long. CDR1 SGDLS and CDR2 YYNGEE come from the germline V gene. The CDR3 sequence is CASSVRTGRGETQYF. The CDR3, as DNA: TGTGCCAGCAGCGTAAGGACAGGGAGGGGGGAGACCCAGTACTTC. Looking up the rest from reference TRBV9 and TRBJ2-5 gives the full variable domain: DSGVTQTPKHLITATGQRVTLRCSPRSGDLSVYWYQQSLDQGLQFLIQYYNGEERAKGNILERFSAQQFPDLHSELNLSSLELGDSALYFCASSVRTGRGETQYFGPGTRLLVL.

The V gene is TRBV5-1, the J gene TRBJ2-1; D gene uncertain. This CDR3 contains 16 residues. V dropped 0 bases and J dropped 5 bases, with 15 bases sitting between them. Germline V gene data show CDR1 as SGHRS and CDR2 as YFSETQ. The CDR3 reads CASSLDRPLTDNEQFF. For the CDR3, the DNA is TGCGCCAGCAGCTTGGATAGGCCCCTCACGGACAATGAGCAGTTCTTC.

The rearrangement uses TRBV20-1 and TRBJ1-1; 7 nucleotides agree with TRBD1. V shed 5 bases, J shed 0 bases, and the junction held 12 bases outside the gene matches. Germline CDR1 is DFQATT and CDR2 is SNEGSKA (reference sequence). The length of the CDR3 is 16 residues. DNA for the CDR3: TGCAGTGCTCCGGTCAGGGGGGTACTAATGAACACTGAAGCTTTCTTT. Translating gives CSAPVRGVLMNTEAFF.

The chain carries TRBV5-4 and TRBJ1-2, with D maybe TRBD1 (6 bases). Trimming cost V 4 bases and J 0 bases, with 10 bases left between them. Germline V CDR1 and CDR2: SGHNT, YYREEE (reference sequence). The CDR3 sequence is 14 residues long. The CDR3 DNA reads as TGTGCCAGCAGCCCAGGGACACCTAACTATGGCTACACCTTC. Encoded protein: CASSPGTPNYGYTF.

The genes are TRBV2 and TRBJ1-1, with D unresolved. V was shortened by 5 bases and J by 11 bases, with 15 bases between the two germline ends. The CDR3 consists of 12 residues. Per the germline V gene, CDR1 is SNHLY and CDR2 is FYNNEI. The DNA of the CDR3 is TGTGCCAGCAGTCAAGAATTTCTGGGGGCTTTCTTT. It encodes CASSQEFLGAFF.

The rearrangement links TRBV28 to TRBJ1-1; D is undetermined. Trimming stripped 7 bases from V and 4 bases from J, with 7 bases between. Per germline, CDR1 MDHEN and CDR2 SYDVKM. The CDR3 is 11 amino acids. As DNA, the CDR3 is TGTGCCAGCAATTGGGGCACTGAAGCTTTCTTT. Translated: CASNWGTEAFF.

The chain recombines TRBV2 with TRBJ2-7, with TRBD2 identical over 7 bases. Germline V gene data show CDR1 as SNHLY and CDR2 as FYNNEI. Germline trimming cut 7 bases from V and 2 bases from J; bases unmatched to any gene: 8. The CDR3 loop spans 14 amino acids. CDR3 protein: CASIRLALPYEQYF. The DNA of the CDR3 is TGTGCCAGCATCCGACTAGCCCTCCCCTACGAGCAGTACTTC.

CDR3 loop: CASSQASTDTQYF. CDR3 in DNA: TGTGCCAGCAGCCAAGCTAGCACAGATACGCAGTATTTT. This chain links TRBV14 with TRBJ2-3; D not resolved. Trimming took 1 base from V and 0 from J, leaving 2 bases between them. The CDR3 spans 13 residues. The germline gives CDR1 SGHDN, CDR2 FVKESK.

This clonotype occurred once. The V call is TRBV28, the J call TRBJ2-7; TRBD1 matches 10 bases. The CDR3 is 14 residues long. Germline V lookup: CDR1 MDHEN, CDR2 SYDVKM. Losses at the gene ends were 6 bases for V and 4 bases for J; bases not matched to a gene: 6. The CDR3, as DNA: TGTGCCAGCAGCCCGGGACAGGGGTTGTACGAGCAGTACTTC. It codes for CASSPGQGLYEQYF.

V gene TRBV28 combines with J gene TRBJ1-2; D perhaps matches TRBD1 (6 bases). Germline lookup yields CDR1 MDHEN and CDR2 SYDVKM. The V end was cut by 8 bases, the J end by 9 bases, with 13 bases between. The CDR3 extends over 11 amino acids. The CDR3 here is CASGGRGRYTF. The DNA of the CDR3 is TGTGCCAGCGGGGGCAGGGGTCGCTACACCTTC.

J is TRBJ1-1 and V is TRBV11-2; D is unclear. The length of the CDR3 is 17 residues. The V end was cut by 1 base, the J end by 0 bases, with 15 bases between. Germline V lookup: CDR1 SGHAT, CDR2 FQNNGV. CDR3 in amino acids: CASSLVWVRVMNTEAFF. CDR3 DNA: TGTGCCAGCAGCTTAGTGTGGGTTCGGGTAATGAACACTGAAGCTTTCTTT.

The chain joins TRBV20-1 to TRBJ1-2; TRBD1 might be the D (5 bases). This CDR3 comprises 13 residues. The germline CDR1 and CDR2 sequences are DFQATT and SNEGSKA (reference sequence). The V end lost 5 bases, the J end lost 8 bases, and 18 bases lay between the germline ends. The CDR3 reads CSAANRDSRGYTF. Written as DNA, the CDR3 is TGCAGTGCTGCGAACCGGGACTCGAGAGGCTACACCTTC.

The chain carries TRBV11-2 and TRBJ2-7; no clear D gene. CDR1 is SGHAT, CDR2 FQNNGV, per germline. Trimming removed 2 bases at V and 0 bases at J, with 11 bases between. This CDR3 contains 15 residues. CDR3 sequence reads: CASSLISRFSYEQYF. The DNA of the CDR3 is TGTGCCAGCAGCTTAATTTCGCGGTTCTCCTACGAGCAGTACTTC.

The chain is built from TRBV10-3 and TRBJ2-3; D remains unclear. Germline assignment: CDR1 ENHRY and CDR2 SYGVKD. The CDR3 is 16 residues long. The germline V and J ends were trimmed by 2 bases and 0 bases, with 12 bases remaining between them. This CDR3 reads CAISEGAATSTDTQYF. Written as DNA, the CDR3 is TGTGCCATCAGTGAGGGTGCGGCCACGAGCACAGATACGCAGTATTTT.

This chain uses TRBV10-3 with TRBJ2-1, with TRBD2 identical over 13 bases. The J segment lost 9 bases and the V segment lost 9 bases, leaving 20 bases of the junction unmatched. This CDR3 comprises 18 residues. Germline values: CDR1 ENHRY, CDR2 SYGVKD. CDR3 sequence: CAIRSGPVTSGRAGEQFF. Here the CDR3 DNA reads TGTGCCATTCGGTCGGGGCCGGTAACTAGCGGGAGGGCCGGTGAGCAGTTCTTC.

The chain recombines TRBV4-1 with TRBJ1-1; perhaps TRBD1 as D (5 bases). Germline V gene data show CDR1 as MGHRA and CDR2 as YSYEKL. The CDR3 runs 14 residues. Trimming removed 1 base from V and 11 bases from J, with 17 bases in between. CDR3: CASSQVGRRWGAFF. The CDR3 DNA reads TGCGCCAGCAGCCAAGTAGGCCGCCGGTGGGGGGCTTTCTTT.

The genes are TRBV29-1 and TRBJ1-1; D might be TRBD1 (5 bases). The V gene's germline CDR1 is SQVTM and CDR2 ANQGSEA. The CDR3 loop spans 16 amino acids. Deletions cut 6 bases from V and 0 bases from J, with 20 bases between. The CDR3 DNA reads TGCAGCGTGCAAGGGGCTGCCCGGGGTTTGAACACTGAAGCTTTCTTT. Translating it yields CSVQGAARGLNTEAFF.

The J gene is TRBJ2-4, the V gene TRBV4-1; TRBD2 matches 13 bases. The CDR3 runs to 16 residues. Germline CDR1 and CDR2: MGHRA and YSYEKL. V lost 4 bases and J lost 7; bases outside the gene matches: 7. CDR3 amino acids: CASSPGLAGTWNIQYF. CDR3 nucleotide sequence: TGCGCCAGCAGCCCGGGACTAGCGGGGACTTGGAACATTCAGTACTTC.

The rearrangement links TRBV12-3 or TRBV12-4 to TRBJ1-5; 7 bases agree with TRBD1. The CDR3 runs 17 residues. The trim removed 6 bases at V and 5 bases at J, leaving 16 bases unmatched. The CDR3 spells CASRRLTGSVGDQPQHF. CDR3 nucleotide sequence: TGTGCCAGCAGGCGATTGACAGGGTCGGTAGGGGATCAGCCCCAGCATTTT.

This chain joins TRBV7-3 and TRBJ1-6; 11 bases are a match to TRBD1. The V gene's germline CDR1 is SGHTA and CDR2 FQGTGA. The V gene end was trimmed by 3 bases and the J gene end by 9 bases; junction bases not matched to a gene: 1. This CDR3 spans 14 amino acids. CDR3 loop: CASSLDRGLSPLHF. The CDR3 nucleotides are TGTGCCAGCAGCTTGGACAGGGGGCTTTCACCCCTCCACTTT.

V usage is TRBV7-6 and J usage is TRBJ1-1; TRBD1 matches at 9 bases. CDR3 size: 17 residues. Trimming removed 5 bases from V and 0 bases from J; junction bases left unmatched: 10. Germline V gives CDR1 SGHVS, CDR2 FNYEAQ. CDR3 in DNA: TGTGCCAGCAGCCCCTTGGGGACAGGGTGGATGAACACTGAAGCTTTCTTT. The encoded protein is CASSPLGTGWMNTEAFF.

The J gene is TRBJ2-2, the V gene TRBV9, with D maybe TRBD2 (6 bases). CDR1 is SGDLS and CDR2 is YYNGEE in the germline V gene. Trimming pared 1 base from V and 10 bases from J, leaving 20 bases between. The CDR3 length is 16 residues. CDR3 sequence reads: CASSVRGLAGTEELFF. The CDR3 bases are TGTGCCAGCAGCGTAAGAGGACTCGCGGGGACGGAGGAGCTGTTTTTT. Full variable domain (missing parts from reference TRBV9 and TRBJ2-2): DSGVTQTPKHLITATGQRVTLRCSPRSGDLSVYWYQQSLDQGLQFLIQYYNGEERAKGNILERFSAQQFPDLHSELNLSSLELGDSALYFCASSVRGLAGTEELFFGEGSRLTVL.

This chain links TRBV11-2 with TRBJ2-7; D is possibly TRBD2 (5 bases). Germline CDR1 SGHAT, CDR2 FQNNGV. This CDR3 contains 14 residues. The V and J ends lost 5 bases and 7 bases respectively, with 18 bases between them. CDR3 in DNA: TGTGCCAGCAGCCCCTCTAGCCGCCTCGGGGAGCAGTACGTC. Translating it yields CASSPSSRLGEQYV.

This clonotype was observed once. V usage is TRBV23-1 and J usage is TRBJ1-6; 7 nucleotides agree with TRBD1. TRBV23-1 is annotated as an ORF whose role is uncertain. Germline trimming cut 4 bases from V and 10 bases from J; bases unmatched to any gene: 13. CDR3 length equals 16 residues. The CDR3 here is CASSPRATGHRSPLHF. The DNA for the CDR3 is TGCGCCAGCAGTCCCCGGGCGACAGGGCACCGCTCACCCCTCCACTTT.

This clonotype has more than one count but fewer than ten. The chain has TRBV11-2 and TRBJ2-7; D is ambiguous. This CDR3 comprises 12 residues. The germline gives CDR1 SGHAT, CDR2 FQNNGV. Trimming removed 5 bases at V and 3 bases at J, with 8 bases between. CDR3 nucleotide sequence: TGTGCCAGCAGCCCCACCGGCTACGAGCAGTACTTC. It codes for CASSPTGYEQYF.